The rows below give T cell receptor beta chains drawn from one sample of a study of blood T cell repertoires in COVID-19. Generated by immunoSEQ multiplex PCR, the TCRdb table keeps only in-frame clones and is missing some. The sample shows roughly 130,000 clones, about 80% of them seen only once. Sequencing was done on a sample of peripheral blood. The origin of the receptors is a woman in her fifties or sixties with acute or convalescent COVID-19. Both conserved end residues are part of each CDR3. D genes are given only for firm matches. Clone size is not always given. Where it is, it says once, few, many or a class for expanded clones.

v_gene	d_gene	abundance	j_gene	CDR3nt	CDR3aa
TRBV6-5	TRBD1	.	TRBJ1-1	TGTGCCAGCAGTACAGGGGTTTTGACTGAAGCTTTCTTT	CASSTGVLTEAFF
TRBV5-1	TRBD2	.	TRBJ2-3	TGCGCCAGCAGCCCCGGGGAGGGGCCAGATACGCAGTATTTT	CASSPGEGPDTQYF
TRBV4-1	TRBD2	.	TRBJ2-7	TGCGCCAGCAGCCAAGAAGGGACTATCTCCTACGAGCAGTACTTC	CASSQEGTISYEQYF
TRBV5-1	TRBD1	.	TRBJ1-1	TGCGCCAGCAGCGCGATACAGGGGGCAAGCACTGAAGCTTTCTTT	CASSAIQGASTEAFF
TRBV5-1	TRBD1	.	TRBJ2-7	TGCGCCAGCAGCATGACAGGGGGGTCAAACGAGCAGTACTTC	CASSMTGGSNEQYF
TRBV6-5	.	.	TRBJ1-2	TGTGCCAGCAGTTACCTCCAGACAGAAAAGACTGACACCTTC	CASSYLQTEKTDTF
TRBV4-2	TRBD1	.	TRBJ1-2	TGTGCCAGCAGCCAAGATCTAGGACAGGTGGATGGCTACACCTTC	CASSQDLGQVDGYTF
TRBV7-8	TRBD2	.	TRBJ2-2	TGTGCCAGCAGCTTAGGCGGGGGGGCGGTCACCGGGGAGCTGTTTTTT	CASSLGGGAVTGELFF
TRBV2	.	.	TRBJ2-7	TGTGCCAGCAGTGAAGACCCGAGTAACGAGCAGTACTTC	CASSEDPSNEQYF
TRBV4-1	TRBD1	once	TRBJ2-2	TGCGCCAGCAGCCAAGAAGGTAAAGGGGGCCACGGGGAGCTGTTTTTT	CASSQEGKGGHGELFF
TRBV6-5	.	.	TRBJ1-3	TGTGCCAGCAGTTACATGTCGGGGGTTGGAAACACCATATATTTT	CASSYMSGVGNTIYF
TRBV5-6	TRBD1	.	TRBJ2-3	TGTGCCAGCACTCCGACAGGGGTTACAGATACGCAGTATTTT	CASTPTGVTDTQYF
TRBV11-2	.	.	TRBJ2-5	TGTGCCAGCAGCTATCCGGGATTGCAAGAGACCCAGTACTTC	CASSYPGLQETQYF
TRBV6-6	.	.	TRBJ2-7	TGTGCCAGCAGTCAGGACATTAACTACGAGCAGTACTTC	CASSQDINYEQYF
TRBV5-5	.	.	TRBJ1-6	TGTGCCAGCAGCTTTGCGGCCACCTATAATTCACCCCTCCACTTT	CASSFAATYNSPLHF
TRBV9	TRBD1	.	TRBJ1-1	TGTGCCAGCAGCGTGATGGGGACAGGGGGCCGTGGCACTGAAGCTTTCTTT	CASSVMGTGGRGTEAFF
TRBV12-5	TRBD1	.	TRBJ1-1	TGTGCTAGTGGTTTGTTGGGCACGAGACAGGGTCGGGTTCCTGAAGCTTTCTTT	CASGLLGTRQGRVPEAFF
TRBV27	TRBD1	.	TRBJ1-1	TGTGCCAGCAGAGGCCGTAACAGGGGGAATGAAGCTTTCTTT	CASRGRNRGNEAFF
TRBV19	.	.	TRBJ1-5	TGTGCCAGTAGTATAGTAAAGAATTGGGCTTTTTGGCCCCAGCATTTT	CASSIVKNWAFWPQHF
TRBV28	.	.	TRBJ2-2	TGTGCCAGCACACAACGGGGGAGGTCTGGGGAGCTGTTTTTT	CASTQRGRSGELFF
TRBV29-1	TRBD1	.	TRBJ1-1	TGCAGCGCTCAACAGGGGGCGAACACTGAAGCTTTCTTT	CSAQQGANTEAFF
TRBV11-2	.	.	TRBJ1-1	TGTGCCAGCAGCTTCGTTCAGGGTTCGGACACTGAAGCTTTCTTT	CASSFVQGSDTEAFF
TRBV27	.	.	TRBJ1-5	TGTGCCAGCAGTTTATCCCAGGGGAATCAGCCCCAGCATTTT	CASSLSQGNQPQHF
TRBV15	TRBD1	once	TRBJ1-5	TGTGCCACCAGCAGACCTCCTTATGGGTCGGGACAGTATAGCAATCAGCCCCAGCATTTT	CATSRPPYGSGQYSNQPQHF
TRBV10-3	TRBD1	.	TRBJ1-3	TGTGCCATCAGTAATTCCGGACAGGGGGAAGGAGGAAACACCATATATTTT	CAISNSGQGEGGNTIYF
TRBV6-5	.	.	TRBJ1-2	TGTGCCAGCAGTTCCTCCGGTACAGGGCCCTATGGCTACACCTTC	CASSSSGTGPYGYTF
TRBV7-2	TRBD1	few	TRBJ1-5	TGTGCCAGCAGCTTAGGGGACAGCAGCAATCAGCCCCAGCATTTT	CASSLGDSSNQPQHF
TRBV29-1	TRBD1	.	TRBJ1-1	TGCAGCGTGAGGGACAGGAGGACTGAAGCTTTCTTT	CSVRDRRTEAFF